This TCR beta chain emerged from a study of tumor T cells in aggressive B-cell lymphoma. Germline V gene data show CDR1 as SGHAT and CDR2 as FQNNGV. The CDR3 has 16 residues. With V trimmed by 4 bases and J by 2 bases, 2 bases remained unmatched. Produced via immunoSEQ multiplex PCR; TCRdb's table is partial and in-frame only. The sample consists of about 2,600 clones, 90% to 95% of them appearing once. Sequences were obtained from tumor tissue. The V and J genes are TRBV11-2 and TRBJ2-7; 16 bases align to TRBD2. This clonotype was sampled from an adult with diffuse large B cell lymphoma. The CDR3: CASSWGLAGGTYEQYF. For the CDR3, the DNA is TGTGCCAGCAGCTGGGGACTAGCGGGAGGGACCTACGAGCAGTACTTC.